This entry lists 29 T cell receptor beta chains sequenced from one sample in a study of identical twins. TCRdb fed the 5' RACE reads into MiXCR, producing one record per CDR3 protein. This sample has about 900,000 distinct CDR3 sequences; more than 9% occur once, and the top ten carry around 1.6%. The data were also submitted as part of a second study, on yellow fever vaccine responses in identical twins.

Specimen: PBMCs. These TCRs come from a woman aged 18 to 35 in good health.

The genes are TRBV10-1 and TRBJ2-3, with 10 bases aligning to TRBD1. Trimming cost V 4 bases and J 1 base; bases outside gene matches: 17. The CDR3 is 20 amino acids. Germline V gene sequence: CDR1 WNHNN, CDR2 SYGVQD (reference sequence). The CDR3 region is CASSGRATPGQGYRTDTQYF. In DNA, the CDR3 is TGCGCCAGCAGTGGCCGAGCCACTCCGGGACAGGGGTACCGCACAGATACGCAGTATTTT.

The V gene is TRBV7-9, the J gene TRBJ2-1; D possibly uses TRBD1 or TRBD2 (5 bases each). This CDR3 has 13 amino acids. Germline loops: CDR1 SEHNR, CDR2 FQNEAQ (reference sequence). V gave up 8 bases and J gave up 6 bases, with 14 bases separating them. CDR3 protein: CASGGRGPNEQFF. CDR3 DNA: TGTGCCAGCGGAGGCCGGGGACCCAATGAGCAGTTCTTC.

This clonotype has just a few counts. V is TRBV28 and J is TRBJ2-4, with 10 bases lining up with TRBD1. Germline CDR1 and CDR2: MDHEN and SYDVKM. The CDR3 consists of 16 residues. J gave up 1 base and V 3 bases, and 3 bases lay outside the gene matches. Here the CDR3 reads CASSLMDRGAKNIQYF. The CDR3 region has the DNA TGTGCCAGCAGTTTGATGGACAGGGGGGCCAAAAACATTCAGTACTTC.

There are many counts of this clonotype. An end of the junction does not agree with germline; a read error may underlie this. The chain is built from TRBV5-1 and TRBJ2-7, with a tentative D call TRBD2 (5 bases). CDR1 is SGHRS, CDR2 YFSETQ, per germline. The CDR3 is made up of 13 amino acids. CDR3 sequence: CASSLSGVYEQYF. The DNA of the CDR3 is TGTGCCAGCAGTTTGTCCGGGGTCTACGAGCAGTACTTC.

The V gene is TRBV11-1, the J gene TRBJ2-1; 9 nucleotides agree with TRBD2. CDR1 SGHAT and CDR2 FQDESV come from the germline V gene (reference sequence). Germline trimming cut 2 bases from V and 0 bases from J; bases unmatched to any gene: 8. The CDR3 covers 18 residues. CDR3 loop: CASSLIGGRVLSYNEQFF. The CDR3 coding sequence is TGTGCCAGCAGCTTAATAGGCGGGAGGGTCCTCTCCTACAATGAGCAGTTCTTC.

This chain links TRBV2 with TRBJ2-7; 8 bases fit TRBD1. The CDR3 spans 15 residues. Trimming removed 2 bases from V and 2 bases from J; junction bases left unmatched: 5. Looked up from germline, CDR1 is SNHLY and CDR2 is FYNNEI. The chain's CDR3 is CASSERTGIPYEQYV. CDR3 nucleotides: TGTGCCAGCAGTGAAAGGACAGGGATTCCCTACGAGCAGTACGTC.

This clonotype has at least ten counts. The chain joins TRBV20-1 to TRBJ2-3, with 10 bases aligning to TRBD2. Germline assignment: CDR1 DFQATT and CDR2 SNEGSKA (reference sequence). The V segment lost 4 bases and the J segment 4 bases; nucleotides outside the gene matches: 5. CDR3 length equals 14 residues. The CDR3 coding sequence is TGCAGTGCTAAAGCGGGGGGGCCCGCAGATACGCAGTATTTT. Protein product: CSAKAGGPADTQYF.

This clonotype was counted a few times. The V gene is TRBV5-1, the J gene TRBJ2-1; D unclear. Deletions cut 2 bases from V and 5 bases from J, with 11 bases between. The CDR3 totals 14 residues. Germline CDR1 is SGHRS and CDR2 is YFSETQ. CDR3 DNA sequence: TGCGCCAGCAGCTTCGATGGCCAGAACAATGAGCAGTTCTTC. Its protein is CASSFDGQNNEQFF.

The gene calls are TRBV29-1 and TRBJ2-1, with D hard to call. V was pared by 1 base and J by 0 bases, with 13 bases between. The CDR3 is made up of 16 amino acids. Germline V gene sequence: CDR1 SQVTM, CDR2 ANQGSEA. The CDR3 nucleotides are TGCAGCGTTGAAGGAGGCAGCACCAGCTCCTACAATGAGCAGTTCTTC. Its protein product is CSVEGGSTSSYNEQFF.

The sample holds a few counts of this clonotype. This chain connects TRBV27 to TRBJ1-2, with a weak D call TRBD1 (6 bases). The ends were cut back, 2 bases at V and 4 bases at J, with 14 bases in the middle. The CDR3 consists of 15 residues. Germline values: CDR1 MNHEY, CDR2 SMNVEV (reference sequence). The CDR3 sequence is CASSLKGRGIYGYTF. The CDR3 DNA is TGTGCCAGCAGTTTAAAGGGAAGGGGGATCTATGGCTACACCTTC.

The chain has TRBV25-1 and TRBJ2-7; possibly TRBD1 or TRBD2 for D (5 bases each). In germline, CDR1 is MGHDK, CDR2 SYGVNS. The CDR3 consists of 13 residues. V lost 8 bases and J lost 5, with 16 bases in between. The CDR3 sequence is CASRPGAYHEQYV. CDR3 DNA: TGTGCCAGCCGCCCCGGGGCTTACCACGAGCAGTACGTC.

This chain uses TRBV4-1 with TRBJ2-7; D is possibly TRBD1 (6 bases). Germline values: CDR1 MGHRA, CDR2 YSYEKL. CDR3 length: 15 amino acids. Trimming took off 3 bases at V and 3 bases at J, with 15 bases between the two ends. CDR3 in DNA: TGCGCCAGCAGCCAGACAACCGGGACAAGCTACGAGCAGTACTTC. As protein: CASSQTTGTSYEQYF.

This sequence joins TRBV24-1 and TRBJ2-5, with 10 bases aligning to TRBD2. CDR1 is KGHDR and CDR2 is SFDVKD in the germline V gene. With V trimmed by 5 bases and J by 4 bases, 6 bases remained unmatched. This CDR3 is built from 15 residues. CDR3 protein: CATSVSGRAGETQYF. The CDR3 DNA sequence: TGTGCCACCAGTGTGAGCGGGAGGGCCGGAGAGACCCAGTACTTC.

The J gene is TRBJ2-5, the V gene TRBV25-1; D possibly corresponds to TRBD2 (6 bases). Trimming removed 2 bases at V and 0 bases at J, with 13 bases between. The germline gives CDR1 MGHDK, CDR2 SYGVNS. The CDR3 is 16 residues long. The CDR3: CASSEQGLPHQETQYF. The CDR3 DNA follows: TGTGCCAGCAGTGAACAGGGACTCCCTCACCAAGAGACCCAGTACTTC. Full variable domain (missing parts from reference TRBV25-1 and TRBJ2-5): EADIYQTPRYLVIGTGKKITLECSQTMGHDKMYWYQQDPGMELHLIHYSYGVNSTEKGDLSSESTVSRIRTEHFPLTLESARPSHTSQYLCASSEQGLPHQETQYFGPGTRLLVL.

A few counts support this clonotype. The chain carries TRBV6-1 and TRBJ2-2; D may match TRBD1 or TRBD2 (5 bases each). Trimming took off 3 bases at V and 4 bases at J, with 15 bases between the two ends. CDR3 size: 16 residues. Germline CDR1 is MNHNS and CDR2 is SASEGT. The CDR3 sequence is CASSDGSRGVTGELFF. In DNA form, the CDR3 reads TGTGCCAGCAGTGACGGTTCTAGAGGGGTCACCGGGGAGCTGTTTTTT.

This clonotype came up many times. CDR3 sequence (DNA): TGTGCCAGCCCTCCAATGGGAGGGAATGAGCAGTACGTC. This codes for CASPPMGGNEQYV. The J gene is TRBJ2-7, the V gene TRBV2; TRBD2 matches 7 bases. The CDR3 is 13 residues long. Trimming removed 8 bases from V and 7 bases from J; junction bases left unmatched: 11. From germline, CDR1 is SNHLY and CDR2 FYNNEI.

The genes are TRBV3-1 and TRBJ2-5; 13 bases fit TRBD2. The CDR3 sequence is 17 residues long. Germline trimming cut 3 bases from V and 3 bases from J; bases unmatched to any gene: 7. Looked up from germline, CDR1 is LGHDT and CDR2 is YNNKEL (reference sequence). In DNA, the CDR3 is TGTGCCAGCAGCCAGGAACTAGCGGGAGGGCCGGAAGAGACCCAGTACTTC. Translating it yields CASSQELAGGPEETQYF.

The V call is TRBV29-1, the J call TRBJ2-4; D is possibly TRBD1 (6 bases). This CDR3 comprises 12 residues. The germline V and J ends were trimmed by 4 bases and 9 bases, with 13 bases remaining between them. Germline CDR1 SQVTM, CDR2 ANQGSEA. The CDR3 nucleotides are TGCAGCGTTGTGCCAGGGGAAGGCATTCAGTACTTC. Translating gives CSVVPGEGIQYF.

This chain connects TRBV11-1 to TRBJ2-2; 7 nucleotides match TRBD1. Germline V gives CDR1 SGHAT, CDR2 FQDESV (reference sequence). The V and J ends lost 7 bases and 0 bases, in that order; junction bases with no gene match: 5. The CDR3 extends over 15 amino acids. CDR3 nucleotides: TGTGCCAGCACCGGACAGGCACCGAACACCGGGGAGCTGTTTTTT. Protein sequence: CASTGQAPNTGELFF. Combining the CDR3 with reference TRBV11-1 and TRBJ2-2 gives the whole variable domain EAEVAQSPRYKITEKSQAVAFWCDPISGHATLYWYRQILGQGPELLVQFQDESVVDDSQLPKDRFSAERLKGVDSTLKIQPAELGDSAMYLCASTGQAPNTGELFFGEGSRLTVL.

This clonotype was observed a handful of times. This chain links TRBV7-2 with TRBJ2-7; D unclear. Trimming shortened V by 7 bases and J by 3 bases, and 7 bases separated the two germline ends. The length of the CDR3 is 11 residues. Germline CDR1 is SGHTA and CDR2 is FQGNSA. The CDR3 sequence is CASISCYEQYV. CDR3 DNA: TGTGCCAGCATATCCTGCTACGAGCAGTACGTC.

V usage is TRBV6-1 and J usage is TRBJ2-7, with D tentatively TRBD2 (6 bases). The CDR3 sequence is 13 residues long. In germline, CDR1 is MNHNS, CDR2 SASEGT. Trimming pared 6 bases from V and 4 bases from J, leaving 13 bases between. The CDR3 DNA sequence: TGTGCCAGCAGGGGACTGCGAGGGTACGAGCAGTACGTC. As protein: CASRGLRGYEQYV.

This clonotype was observed a few times. In nucleotides, the CDR3 is TGTGCCAGCAGTCCTACCGTGACGCGGGGGCCTAGCACAGATACGCAGTATTTT. Amino acids: CASSPTVTRGPSTDTQYF. This chain links TRBV6-1 with TRBJ2-3; tentative D call: TRBD2 (7 bases). From germline, CDR1 is MNHNS and CDR2 SASEGT. This CDR3 spans 18 amino acids. V lost 5 bases and J lost 0, with 21 bases in between.

The chain uses TRBV6-1 and TRBJ1-4; D is unresolved. The CDR3 is made up of 15 amino acids. Trimming took off 3 bases at V and 14 bases at J, with 22 bases between the two ends. The germline CDR1 and CDR2 sequences are MNHNS and SASEGT. The CDR3 reads CASSDPRMRKIHLFF. The CDR3 coding sequence is TGTGCCAGCAGTGACCCCCGGATGAGGAAAATACACCTGTTTTTT.

The rearrangement joins TRBV11-2 to TRBJ2-7; D might be TRBD1 or TRBD2, each matching 5 bases. The germline gives CDR1 SGHAT, CDR2 FQNNGV. There are 13 residues in the CDR3. In nucleotides, the CDR3 is TGTGCCAGCAGCTTAGGATTCAACGGGCAGGGAGACGTC. It codes for CASSLGFNGQGDV.

This clonotype was recorded a few times. The chain is built from TRBV5-1 and TRBJ1-3, with D tentatively TRBD1 (5 bases). Trimming shortened V by 1 base and J by 4 bases, and 15 bases separated the two germline ends. This CDR3 is 16 amino acids long. The germline V gene has CDR1 SGHRS and CDR2 YFSETQ. The CDR3 region has the DNA TGCGCCAGCAGCTTGTCTAAGGGACCTTACGGAAACACCATATATTTT. It is translated as CASSLSKGPYGNTIYF.

This clonotype has at least ten counts. The J gene is TRBJ2-2, the V gene TRBV6-1; D may be TRBD2 (6 bases). The CDR3 is 14 amino acids. V was clipped by 6 bases and J by 7 bases, with 15 bases between them. In germline, CDR1 is MNHNS, CDR2 SASEGT. Written as DNA, the CDR3 is TGTGCCAGCAGGGGAGGTGGGTTCGGCGGGGAGCTGTTTTTT. The encoded protein is CASRGGGFGGELFF.

There are a few counts of this clonotype. This chain links TRBV27 with TRBJ1-4; D not certain. V was shortened by 1 base and J by 3 bases, with 9 bases between the two germline ends. The CDR3 runs to 15 residues. Germline lookup yields CDR1 MNHEY and CDR2 SMNVEV (reference sequence). CDR3 sequence: CASSLWGTANEKLFF. The CDR3 DNA is TGTGCCAGCAGTTTATGGGGAACAGCTAATGAAAAACTGTTTTTT.

This clonotype appeared a few times. V is TRBV5-6 and J is TRBJ2-7, with no clear D. Germline CDR1 is SGHDT and CDR2 is YYEEEE. V shed 1 base and J shed 0 bases, with 8 bases lying between them. CDR3 size: 14 residues. The DNA for the CDR3 is TGTGCCAGCAGCTTGACCGGCAGCTCCTACGAGCAGTACGTC. Translated, it gives CASSLTGSSYEQYV.

V is TRBV10-3 and J is TRBJ2-5; 11 bases are a match to TRBD2. The ends lost 5 bases at V and 4 bases at J; junction bases unmatched: 6. Germline CDR1 and CDR2: ENHRY and SYGVKD. This CDR3 is built from 15 residues. CDR3 amino acids: CAISTSGGRPETQYF. CDR3 sequence (DNA): TGTGCCATCAGTACTAGCGGGGGCCGCCCAGAGACCCAGTACTTC.